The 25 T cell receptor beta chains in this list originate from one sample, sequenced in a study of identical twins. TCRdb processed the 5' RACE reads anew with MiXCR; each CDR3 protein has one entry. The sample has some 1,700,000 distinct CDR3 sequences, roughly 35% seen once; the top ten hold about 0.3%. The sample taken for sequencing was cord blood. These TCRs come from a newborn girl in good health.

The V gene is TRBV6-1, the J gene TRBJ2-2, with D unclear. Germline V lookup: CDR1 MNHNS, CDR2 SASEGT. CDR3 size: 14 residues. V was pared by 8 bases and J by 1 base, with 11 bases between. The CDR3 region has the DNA TGTGCCAGCGGCTACGCAGAGAACACCGGGGAGCTGTTTTTT. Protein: CASGYAENTGELFF.

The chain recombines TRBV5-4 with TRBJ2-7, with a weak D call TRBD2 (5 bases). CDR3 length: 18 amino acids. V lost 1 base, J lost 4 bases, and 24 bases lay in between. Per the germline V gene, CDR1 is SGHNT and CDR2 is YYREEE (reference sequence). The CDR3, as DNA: TGTGCCAGCAGCTTGCCGATTATACCTCCCCTAGCTCGATACGAGCAGTACTTC. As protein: CASSLPIIPPLARYEQYF.

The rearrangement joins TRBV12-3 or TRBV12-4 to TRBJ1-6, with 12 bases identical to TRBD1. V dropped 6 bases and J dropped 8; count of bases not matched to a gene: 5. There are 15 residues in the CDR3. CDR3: CASSPGQGAYSPLHF. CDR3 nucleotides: TGTGCCAGCAGCCCGGGACAGGGGGCTTATTCACCCCTCCACTTT.

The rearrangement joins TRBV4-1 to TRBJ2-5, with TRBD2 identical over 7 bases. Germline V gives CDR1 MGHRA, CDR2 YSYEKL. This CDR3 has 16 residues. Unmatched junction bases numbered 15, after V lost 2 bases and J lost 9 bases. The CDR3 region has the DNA TGCGCCAGCAGCCAATATGTGGCGGGGGACGGCCTATCCCAGTACTTC. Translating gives CASSQYVAGDGLSQYF.

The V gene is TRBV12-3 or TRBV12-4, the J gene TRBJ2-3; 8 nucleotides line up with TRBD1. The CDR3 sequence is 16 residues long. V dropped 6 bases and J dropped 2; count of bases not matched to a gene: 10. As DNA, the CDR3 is TGTGCCAGCAGCCCCCGGGACAGGACGTTCACAGATACGCAGTATTTT. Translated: CASSPRDRTFTDTQYF.

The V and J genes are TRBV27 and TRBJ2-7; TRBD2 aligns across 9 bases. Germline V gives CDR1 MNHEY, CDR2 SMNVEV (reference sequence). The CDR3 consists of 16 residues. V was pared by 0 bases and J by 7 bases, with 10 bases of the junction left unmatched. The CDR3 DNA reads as TGTGCCAGCAGTTTATCTAGCGGGAGAGCCTACAATGAGCAGTACTTC. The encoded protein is CASSLSSGRAYNEQYF.

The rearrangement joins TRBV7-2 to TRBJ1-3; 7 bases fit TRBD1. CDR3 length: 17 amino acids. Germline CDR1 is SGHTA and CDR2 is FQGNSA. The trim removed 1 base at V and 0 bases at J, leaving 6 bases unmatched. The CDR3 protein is CASSLVGQTLSGNTIYF. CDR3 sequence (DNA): TGTGCCAGCAGCTTAGTGGGACAGACTCTCTCTGGAAACACCATATATTTT.

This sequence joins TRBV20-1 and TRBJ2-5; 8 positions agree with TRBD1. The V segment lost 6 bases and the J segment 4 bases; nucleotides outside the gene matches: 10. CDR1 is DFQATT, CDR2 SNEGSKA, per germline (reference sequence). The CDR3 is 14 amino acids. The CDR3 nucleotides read TGCAGTGCGAGGGGACAGGAACATCTAGAGACCCAGTACTTC. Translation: CSARGQEHLETQYF.

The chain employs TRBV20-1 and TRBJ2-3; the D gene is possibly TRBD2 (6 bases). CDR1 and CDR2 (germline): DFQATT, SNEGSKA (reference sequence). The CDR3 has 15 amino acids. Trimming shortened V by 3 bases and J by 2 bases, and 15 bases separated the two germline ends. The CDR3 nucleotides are TGCAGTGCTAGGTCCCGGGAGCGGACCACAGATACGCAGTATTTT. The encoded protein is CSARSRERTTDTQYF.

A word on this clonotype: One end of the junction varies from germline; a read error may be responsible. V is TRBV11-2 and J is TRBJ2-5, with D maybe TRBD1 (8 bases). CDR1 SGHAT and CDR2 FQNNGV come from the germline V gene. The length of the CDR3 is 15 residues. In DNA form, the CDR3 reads TGTGCCAACAGCGGGATTAACAGGGGGCAAGAGACCCAGTACTTC. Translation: CANSGINRGQETQYF.

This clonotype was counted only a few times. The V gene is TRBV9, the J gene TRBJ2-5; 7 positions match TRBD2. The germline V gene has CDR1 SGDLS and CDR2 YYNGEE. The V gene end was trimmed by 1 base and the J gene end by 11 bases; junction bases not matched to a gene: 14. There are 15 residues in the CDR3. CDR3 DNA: TGTGCCAGCAGCGTACAACGGGGGGTGTACAATGAGCAGTACTTC. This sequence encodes CASSVQRGVYNEQYF.

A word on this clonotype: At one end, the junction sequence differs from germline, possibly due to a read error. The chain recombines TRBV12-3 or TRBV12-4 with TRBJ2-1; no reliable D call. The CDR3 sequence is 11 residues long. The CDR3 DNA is TGTGTCAGCAGTTACCAGAATGAGCAGTTCTTC. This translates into CVSSYQNEQFF.

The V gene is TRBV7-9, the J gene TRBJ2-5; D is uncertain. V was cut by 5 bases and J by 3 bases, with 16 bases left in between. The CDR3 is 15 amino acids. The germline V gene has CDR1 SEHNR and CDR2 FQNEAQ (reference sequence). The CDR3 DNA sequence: TGTGCCAGCAGCCGAATCTCCACGGCAGAAGAGACCCAGTACTTC. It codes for CASSRISTAEETQYF.

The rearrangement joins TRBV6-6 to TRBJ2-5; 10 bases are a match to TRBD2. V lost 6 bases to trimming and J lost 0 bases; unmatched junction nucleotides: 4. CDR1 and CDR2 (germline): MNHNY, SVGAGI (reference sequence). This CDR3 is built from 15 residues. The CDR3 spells CASRELAGYQETQYF. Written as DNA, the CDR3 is TGTGCCAGCAGGGAACTAGCGGGATACCAAGAGACCCAGTACTTC.

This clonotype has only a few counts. The CDR3 protein is CASSPNQVTWDEQYF. The DNA of the CDR3 is TGCGCCAGCAGCCCCAACCAGGTAACCTGGGATGAGCAGTACTTC. This chain joins TRBV4-1 and TRBJ2-5; D is ambiguous. The length of the CDR3 is 15 residues. Per germline, CDR1 MGHRA and CDR2 YSYEKL. The V end lost 4 bases, the J end lost 11 bases, and 23 bases lay between the germline ends.

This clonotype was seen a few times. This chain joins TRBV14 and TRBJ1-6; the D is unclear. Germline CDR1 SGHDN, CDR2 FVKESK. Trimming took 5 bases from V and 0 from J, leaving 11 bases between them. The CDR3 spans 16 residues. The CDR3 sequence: CASSFARGSYNSPLHF. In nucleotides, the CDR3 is TGTGCCAGCAGCTTCGCCCGTGGCTCCTATAATTCACCCCTCCACTTT.

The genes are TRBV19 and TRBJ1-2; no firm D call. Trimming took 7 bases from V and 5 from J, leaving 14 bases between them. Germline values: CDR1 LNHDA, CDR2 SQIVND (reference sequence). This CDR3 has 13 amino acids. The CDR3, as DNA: TGTGCCAGTACCCGGAGCGCGAGGTATGGCTACACCTTC. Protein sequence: CASTRSARYGYTF.

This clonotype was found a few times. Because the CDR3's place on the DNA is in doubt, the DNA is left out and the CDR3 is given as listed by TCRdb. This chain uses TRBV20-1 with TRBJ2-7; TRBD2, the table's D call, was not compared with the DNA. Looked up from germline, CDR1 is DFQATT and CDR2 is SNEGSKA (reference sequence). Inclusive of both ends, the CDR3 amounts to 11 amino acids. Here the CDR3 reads CSTVGGGAEYF.

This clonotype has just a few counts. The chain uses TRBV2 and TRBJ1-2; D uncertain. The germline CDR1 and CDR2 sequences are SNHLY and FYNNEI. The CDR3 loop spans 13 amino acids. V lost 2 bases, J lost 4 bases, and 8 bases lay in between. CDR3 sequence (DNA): TGTGCCAGCAGTGAACTTCCAGCCTATGGCTACACCTTC. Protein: CASSELPAYGYTF.

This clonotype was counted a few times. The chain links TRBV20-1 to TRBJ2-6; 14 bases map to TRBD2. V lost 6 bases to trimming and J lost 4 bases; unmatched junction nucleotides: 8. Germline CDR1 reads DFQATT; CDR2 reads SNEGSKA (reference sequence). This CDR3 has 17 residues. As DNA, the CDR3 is TGCAGTGCCTCGACTAGCGGGGGGGCATTGGGGGCCAACGTCCTGACTTTC. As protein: CSASTSGGALGANVLTF.

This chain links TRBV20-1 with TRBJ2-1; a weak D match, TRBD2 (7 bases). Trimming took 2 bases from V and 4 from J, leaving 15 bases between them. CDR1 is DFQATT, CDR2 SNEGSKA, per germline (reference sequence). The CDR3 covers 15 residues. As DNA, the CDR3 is TGCAGTGCTAGACTAGGGGGGGGGTGGTACAATGAGCAGTTCTTC. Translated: CSARLGGGWYNEQFF.

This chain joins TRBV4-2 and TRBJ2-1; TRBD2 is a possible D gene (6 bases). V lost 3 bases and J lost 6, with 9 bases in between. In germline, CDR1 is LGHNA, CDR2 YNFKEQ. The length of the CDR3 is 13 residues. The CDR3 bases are TGTGCCAGCAGCCACCCTAGCGCCAATGAGCAGTTCTTC. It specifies CASSHPSANEQFF.

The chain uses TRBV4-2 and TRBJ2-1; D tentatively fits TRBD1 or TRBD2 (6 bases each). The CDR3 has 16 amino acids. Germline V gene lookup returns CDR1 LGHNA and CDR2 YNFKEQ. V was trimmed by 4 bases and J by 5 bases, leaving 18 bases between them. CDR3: CASSRLGTNRDNEQFF. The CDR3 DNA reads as TGTGCCAGCAGCCGACTAGGGACAAATAGGGACAATGAGCAGTTCTTC.

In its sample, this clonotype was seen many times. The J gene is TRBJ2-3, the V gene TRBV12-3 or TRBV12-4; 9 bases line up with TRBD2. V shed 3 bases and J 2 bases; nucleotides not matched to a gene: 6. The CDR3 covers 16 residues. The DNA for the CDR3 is TGTGCCAGCAGTTTCGTCGCGGGGGGGCCCACAGATACGCAGTATTTT. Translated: CASSFVAGGPTDTQYF.

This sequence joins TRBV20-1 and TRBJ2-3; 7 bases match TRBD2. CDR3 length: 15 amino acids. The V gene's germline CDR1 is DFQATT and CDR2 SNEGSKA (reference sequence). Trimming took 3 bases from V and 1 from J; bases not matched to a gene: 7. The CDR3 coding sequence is TGCAGTGCTAGCACAACTAGCGCCCGCACAGATACGCAGTATTTT. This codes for CSASTTSARTDTQYF.